Listed here are 32 T cell receptor beta chains from one sample, sequenced in a study of neurological immune-mediated disorders. TCRdb used MiXCR to reprocess the 5' RACE reads, holding one entry per CDR3 protein. In the table there are about 46,000 distinct CDR3 sequences, 2.5% to 3.5% of which are singletons. Sequenced material: PBMCs. These receptors came from a woman aged 45-65 years with multiple sclerosis.

With respect to this clonotype: A much larger clone lies one base from this, so it may be a read error. The chain combines TRBV29-1 with TRBJ2-5, with D uncertain. CDR3 length equals 12 residues. Between the trimmed V and J ends, which lost 6 bases and 0 bases, there was a span of 8 bases. Germline CDR1 reads SQVTM; CDR2 reads ANQGSEA. CDR3 bases: TGCAGCGTACGACGGCACCAAGAGACCCAGTACTTC. Its translation is CSVRRHQETQYF. The full variable domain, in which reference TRBV29-1 and TRBJ2-5 provide the parts outside the CDR3, is SAVISQKPSRDICQRGTSLTIQCQVDSQVTMMFWYRQQPGQSLTLIATANQGSEATYESGFVIDKFPISRPNLTFSTLTVSNMSPEDSSIYLCSVRRHQETQYFGPGTRLLVL.

Ten or more counts support this clonotype. The chain combines TRBV7-8 with TRBJ2-3, with 9 nucleotides matching TRBD2. The CDR3 consists of 18 residues. With V trimmed by 1 base and J by 5 bases, 13 bases remained unmatched. Germline V CDR1 and CDR2: SGHVS, FQNEAQ. DNA of the CDR3: TGTGCCAGCAGCTTAGGGAGGGTGGCGGGGGGGCCTAAAGATACGCAGTATTTT. Amino acids: CASSLGRVAGGPKDTQYF.

This clonotype occurred many times. CDR3 region: CASSPFGGRDRVNTDTQYF. CDR3 in DNA: TGTGCCAGCAGCCCTTTCGGGGGCCGGGACAGGGTGAACACAGATACGCAGTATTTT. The chain joins TRBV7-2 to TRBJ2-3; 9 bases fit TRBD1. CDR3 length equals 19 residues. The J segment lost 2 bases and the V segment lost 5 bases, leaving 17 bases of the junction unmatched. From germline, CDR1 is SGHTA and CDR2 FQGNSA.

This clonotype was seen many times. This rearrangement joins TRBV10-1 to TRBJ1-2, with a tentative D call TRBD1 (6 bases). CDR3 length: 15 residues. CDR1 WNHNN and CDR2 SYGVQD come from the germline V gene (reference sequence). V lost 2 bases and J lost 4, with 14 bases in between. The chain's CDR3 is CASSEDGTPFYGYTF. DNA for the CDR3: TGCGCCAGCAGTGAGGACGGGACACCTTTCTATGGCTACACCTTC.

This clonotype was counted many times. This may be a read error, as it is one base from a much larger clone. This chain joins TRBV7-9 and TRBJ1-1; 7 bases fit TRBD1. V shed 7 bases, J shed 1 base, and the junction held 12 bases outside the gene matches. Looked up from germline, CDR1 is SEHNR and CDR2 is FQNEAQ (reference sequence). The CDR3 is 16 residues long. The CDR3 nucleotides read TGTGCCAGCACCTTTTATTTAGGGACAGCGAACACTGAAGCTTTCTTT. It codes for CASTFYLGTANTEAFF. The entire variable domain, with the rest obtained from reference TRBV7-9 and TRBJ1-1, is as follows: DTGVSQNPRHKITKRGQNVTFRCDPISEHNRLYWYRQTLGQGPEFLTYFQNEAQLEKSRLLSDRFSAERPKGSFSTLEIQRTEQGDSAMYLCASTFYLGTANTEAFFGQGTRLTVV.

The chain couples TRBV20-1 to TRBJ2-3; 11 bases fit TRBD1. The CDR3 covers 20 residues. Germline V gene lookup returns CDR1 DFQATT and CDR2 SNEGSKA (reference sequence). The trim removed 2 bases at V and 3 bases at J, leaving 19 bases unmatched. The CDR3 spells CSARLPPGQGASTWTDTQYF. In nucleotides, the CDR3 is TGCAGTGCTAGACTCCCCCCTGGACAGGGGGCTTCCACGTGGACAGATACGCAGTATTTT.

This clonotype was seen at least ten times. This chain connects TRBV5-1 to TRBJ2-2, with D hard to call. The CDR3 has 16 amino acids. Germline V gene sequence: CDR1 SGHRS, CDR2 YFSETQ. The V end lost 0 bases, the J end lost 6 bases, and 15 bases lay between the germline ends. The CDR3 DNA reads TGCGCCAGCAGCTTGGAAGTACTCTATCTGTCCGGGGAGCTGTTTTTT. Amino acids: CASSLEVLYLSGELFF.

Ten or more counts support this clonotype. The chain couples TRBV10-3 to TRBJ2-6; perhaps TRBD2 as D (6 bases). The CDR3 contains 14 residues. Looked up from germline, CDR1 is ENHRY and CDR2 is SYGVKD. The V end lost 11 bases, the J end lost 4 bases, and 15 bases lay between the germline ends. The CDR3 DNA is TGTGCCGTTCGTCGGGGGTCCGGGGCCAACGTCCTGACTTTC. Protein sequence: CAVRRGSGANVLTF.

This clonotype came up many times. This chain connects TRBV20-1 to TRBJ2-1, with 8 bases aligning to TRBD1. Germline assignment: CDR1 DFQATT and CDR2 SNEGSKA (reference sequence). Trimming took 6 bases from V and 10 from J; bases not matched to a gene: 8. This CDR3 has 12 residues. The CDR3 loop reads CSAETGVTEQFF. Written as DNA, the CDR3 is TGCAGTGCAGAGACAGGGGTGACGGAGCAGTTCTTC.

Many counts were recorded for this clonotype. The chain combines TRBV20-1 with TRBJ2-1; 7 bases are a match to TRBD2. The germline V gene encodes CDR1 DFQATT and CDR2 SNEGSKA (reference sequence). The CDR3 runs 16 residues. The CDR3 is CSPLASGKIHNNEQFF. CDR3 sequence (DNA): TGCAGCCCGTTGGCCAGCGGGAAGATACATAACAATGAGCAGTTCTTC.

This clonotype was recorded many times. The chain couples TRBV6-6 to TRBJ1-2, with TRBD1 matching over 9 bases. The J segment lost 2 bases and the V segment lost 7 bases, leaving 5 bases of the junction unmatched. Germline loops: CDR1 MNHNY, CDR2 SVGAGI (reference sequence). The CDR3 length is 14 residues. This chain's CDR3 is CASNRQGVNYGYTF. CDR3 bases: TGTGCCAGCAACCGACAGGGGGTAAACTATGGCTACACCTTC.

The table lists this clonotype with many counts. This chain links TRBV20-1 with TRBJ2-1; TRBD2 matches at 8 bases. Trimming removed 5 bases from V and 7 bases from J; junction bases left unmatched: 4. The CDR3 is made up of 12 amino acids. The germline V gene encodes CDR1 DFQATT and CDR2 SNEGSKA (reference sequence). The CDR3 sequence is CSADGTRNEQFF. The CDR3 coding sequence is TGCAGTGCTGACGGGACTAGGAATGAGCAGTTCTTC.

In this sample, this clonotype turned up many times. The chain couples TRBV20-1 to TRBJ2-7, with D possibly TRBD1 on 6 matching bases. The V and J ends lost 5 bases and 12 bases respectively, with 20 bases between them. Germline V gene sequence: CDR1 DFQATT, CDR2 SNEGSKA (reference sequence). The CDR3 length is 12 residues. CDR3 DNA: TGCAGTGCTTACGAGAGACAGGTCTCGGCGTACTTC. Translation gives CSAYERQVSAYF.

This clonotype was found many times. The chain combines TRBV24-1 with TRBJ1-5; D unclear. CDR3 length: 19 residues. Germline CDR1 KGHDR, CDR2 SFDVKD. The V and J ends lost 3 bases and 3 bases respectively, with 23 bases between them. CDR3 amino acids: CATSDLKIWRPENNQPQHF. The CDR3 coding sequence is TGTGCCACCAGTGATCTAAAAATCTGGCGCCCGGAGAACAATCAGCCCCAGCATTTT.

This clonotype came up many times. The chain links TRBV5-6 to TRBJ2-7; the match to TRBD1 covers 9 bases. J was trimmed by 2 bases and V by 3 bases; bases with no gene match: 6. Germline-derived CDR1 and CDR2 are SGHDT and YYEEEE. The CDR3 runs 15 residues. CDR3 DNA: TGTGCCAGCAGCTATTACGACAGGGGGACCTACGAGCAGTACGTC. Translation: CASSYYDRGTYEQYV.

This clonotype was detected many times. V usage is TRBV10-2 and J usage is TRBJ1-1, with D uncertain. Trimming stripped 0 bases from V and 5 bases from J, with 7 bases between. Germline assignment: CDR1 WSHSY and CDR2 SAAADI. The CDR3 covers 13 residues. CDR3 loop: CASSESRVTEAFF. CDR3 DNA sequence: TGCGCCAGCAGTGAGTCCCGGGTGACTGAAGCTTTCTTT.

This clonotype was recorded many times. The genes are TRBV20-1 and TRBJ1-4, with 7 positions matching TRBD1. Trimming at V came to 1 base and at J to 7 bases, leaving 15 bases not matched to a gene. CDR3 length: 17 amino acids. From germline, CDR1 is DFQATT and CDR2 SNEGSKA (reference sequence). This chain's CDR3 is CSARAINRQGFGEKLFF. CDR3 nucleotides: TGCAGTGCTAGAGCCATAAACCGACAGGGTTTCGGTGAAAAACTGTTTTTT.

This clonotype was seen many times. The gene calls are TRBV5-1 and TRBJ2-5; no firm D call. Germline V gives CDR1 SGHRS, CDR2 YFSETQ. The length of the CDR3 is 13 residues. V was shortened by 0 bases and J by 2 bases, with 5 bases between the two germline ends. The CDR3 spells CASSLAAQETQYF. The CDR3 coding sequence is TGCGCCAGCAGCTTGGCGGCTCAAGAGACCCAGTACTTC.

This clonotype has a count of ten or more. The chain employs TRBV27 and TRBJ2-1; either TRBD1 or TRBD2 may supply D (5 bases each). The CDR3 runs 16 residues. Trimming took off 3 bases at V and 6 bases at J, with 18 bases between the two ends. Germline V gives CDR1 MNHEY, CDR2 SMNVEV (reference sequence). CDR3 DNA sequence: TGTGCCAGCAGTTTCTCTTTAGGGACCGCCGTCAATGAGCAGTTCTTC. Translating gives CASSFSLGTAVNEQFF.

At least ten counts were recorded for this clonotype. V usage is TRBV10-3 and J usage is TRBJ1-3; D is uncertain. The V and J ends lost 10 bases and 4 bases respectively, with 11 bases between them. This CDR3 spans 12 amino acids. Germline CDR1 reads ENHRY; CDR2 reads SYGVKD. CDR3 residues: CATSSQGNTIYF. The CDR3 DNA reads as TGTGCCACCTCCTCGCAGGGAAACACCATATATTTT.

This clonotype showed up many times. The chain combines TRBV5-6 with TRBJ2-3; D remains ambiguous. Trimming took off 0 bases at V and 2 bases at J, with 10 bases between the two ends. Germline assignment: CDR1 SGHDT and CDR2 YYEEEE. The CDR3 runs 15 residues. CDR3 sequence (DNA): TGTGCCAGCAGCTTGGCCACGTGGGACACAGATACGCAGTATTTT. Translation gives CASSLATWDTDTQYF.

This clonotype was seen many times. The rearrangement links TRBV27 to TRBJ1-5, with D possibly matching TRBD1 (5 bases). This CDR3 has 15 amino acids. The V and J ends lost 3 bases and 1 base respectively, with 10 bases between them. Germline CDR1 is MNHEY and CDR2 is SMNVEV (reference sequence). CDR3: CASSFRGLSNQPQHF. CDR3 sequence (DNA): TGTGCCAGCAGTTTCCGGGGACTAAGCAATCAGCCCCAGCATTTT.

This clonotype was seen many times. The rearrangement joins TRBV10-3 to TRBJ2-7; D remains unclear. The CDR3 contains 13 residues. The germline V gene has CDR1 ENHRY and CDR2 SYGVKD. Trimming took off 7 bases at V and 3 bases at J, with 13 bases between the two ends. In nucleotides, the CDR3 is TGTGCCATCAAGGATCGTCCAGGCTACGAGCAGTACTTC. The encoded protein is CAIKDRPGYEQYF.

In this sample, this clonotype turned up many times. The chain carries TRBV5-5 and TRBJ1-5; 8 bases are shared with TRBD1. This CDR3 is built from 16 residues. The germline CDR1 and CDR2 sequences are SGHKS and YYEKEE (reference sequence). V lost 4 bases, J lost 7 bases, and 13 bases stayed unmatched. CDR3 loop: CASSAARTGIGQPQHF. In nucleotides, the CDR3 is TGTGCCAGCAGCGCCGCCCGGACAGGGATTGGGCAGCCCCAGCATTTT. Full variable domain (rest looked up from reference TRBV5-5 and TRBJ1-5): DAGVTQSPTHLIKTRGQQVTLRCSPISGHKSVSWYQQVLGQGPQFIFQYYEKEERGRGNFPDRFSARQFPNYSSELNVNALLLGDSALYLCASSAARTGIGQPQHFGDGTRLSIL.

In this sample, this clonotype turned up many times. This chain links TRBV4-1 with TRBJ2-1; D gene unclear. V dropped 3 bases and J dropped 10 bases, with 16 bases sitting between them. The CDR3 sequence is 14 residues long. Germline lookup yields CDR1 MGHRA and CDR2 YSYEKL. In nucleotides, the CDR3 is TGCGCCAGCAGCCATACTCCGGGCCGAAAGGAGCAGTTCTTC. This sequence encodes CASSHTPGRKEQFF.

This clonotype was seen repeatedly, ten times or more. The chain is built from TRBV20-1 and TRBJ1-4; D is perhaps TRBD1 (5 bases). CDR1 is DFQATT and CDR2 is SNEGSKA in the germline V gene (reference sequence). CDR3 length equals 13 residues. V was cut by 3 bases and J by 4 bases, with 9 bases left in between. CDR3 protein: CSASRGLNEKLFF. The CDR3 DNA reads as TGCAGTGCTAGTCGGGGCCTTAATGAAAAACTGTTTTTT.

This clonotype came up many times. The chain links TRBV12-3 or TRBV12-4 to TRBJ1-6, with 8 nucleotides matching TRBD1. This CDR3 has 15 residues. Trimming removed 5 bases from V and 8 bases from J; junction bases left unmatched: 8. CDR3 nucleotides: TGTGCCAGCAGTCCAATGGACAGGGTATATTCACCCCTCCACTTT. Protein product: CASSPMDRVYSPLHF.

This clonotype was seen many times. The chain combines TRBV7-9 with TRBJ1-2, with TRBD1 matching 9 bases. V lost 4 bases to trimming and J lost 1 base; unmatched junction nucleotides: 7. CDR1 and CDR2 from the germline V gene are SEHNR and FQNEAQ (reference sequence). The CDR3 runs 16 residues. The CDR3 sequence: CASSSPQGARNYGYTF. In DNA, the CDR3 is TGTGCCAGCAGCTCACCACAGGGGGCGCGTAACTATGGCTACACCTTC.

There are many counts of this clonotype. The gene calls are TRBV9 and TRBJ1-3, with no clear D. Germline CDR1 reads SGDLS; CDR2 reads YYNGEE. Trimming took 0 bases from V and 0 from J, leaving 1 base between them. The CDR3 runs 13 residues. The CDR3 here is CASSVGSGNTIYF. DNA for the CDR3: TGTGCCAGCAGCGTAGGCTCTGGAAACACCATATATTTT.

This clonotype was counted only a few times. V usage is TRBV10-2 and J usage is TRBJ2-3, with D possibly TRBD2 on 6 matching bases. The CDR3 is 16 residues long. Germline V gives CDR1 WSHSY, CDR2 SAAADI. The V end was cut by 3 bases, the J end by 0 bases, with 13 bases between. Here the CDR3 DNA reads TGCGCCAGCAGTGACCTACACGGGGGTAGCACAGATACGCAGTATTTT. Translating gives CASSDLHGGSTDTQYF.

This clonotype was seen many times. The chain couples TRBV14 to TRBJ1-2, with no clear D. Trimming took 1 base from V and 3 from J, leaving 12 bases between them. CDR3 length equals 15 residues. Germline CDR1 is SGHDN and CDR2 is FVKESK. The CDR3 bases are TGTGCCAGCAGCCAAGGGCAGGCCCGGTACTATGGCTACACCTTC. Translating it yields CASSQGQARYYGYTF.

In this sample, this clonotype turned up a few times. A much larger clone differs by one base, so this may be a read error. The J gene is TRBJ1-5, the V gene TRBV19; TRBD1 might be the D (6 bases). Trimming pared 5 bases from V and 1 base from J, leaving 9 bases between. The V gene's germline CDR1 is LNHDA and CDR2 SQIVND (reference sequence). This CDR3 has 14 amino acids. The CDR3 protein is CASSDGTSNQPQHF. The CDR3 DNA reads as TGTGCCAGTAGTGACGGGACAAGCAATCAGCCCCAGCATTTT. Full variable domain (missing parts from reference TRBV19 and TRBJ1-5): DGGITQSPKYLFRKEGQNVTLSCEQNLNHDAMYWYRQDPGQGLRLIYYSQIVNDFQKGDIAEGYSVSREKKESFPLTVTSAQKNPTAFYLCASSDGTSNQPQHFGDGTRLSIL.